Listed here are 17 T cell receptor beta chains from one sample, sequenced in a study of molecular identifiers for immune sequencing clone quantification. TCRdb redid the calling of the PCR reads with MiXCR, one entry per CDR3 protein. The table lists about 640,000 distinct CDR3 sequences, less than 20% of them singletons, with around 0.86% in the top ten. Specimen: naive CD8+ T cells from blood, with Jurkat cell RNA spiked in. Sample subset: FACS-sorted CD8+CD4-CCR7+CD45RA+ naive T cells. These receptors all stem from a human donor in good health. Some libraries in this study had Jurkat cell RNA spiked in.

This clonotype was seen many times. The genes are TRBV4-1 and TRBJ2-7, with 9 bases identical to TRBD1. The CDR3 sequence is 15 residues long. CDR1 is MGHRA and CDR2 is YSYEKL in the germline V gene. V shed 4 bases, J shed 2 bases, and the junction held 6 bases outside the gene matches. The CDR3 nucleotides read TGCGCCAGCAGCCGAGAACAGGGGGCACCCTACGAGCAGTACTTC. Its translation is CASSREQGAPYEQYF.

This clonotype was found a few times. This sequence joins TRBV29-1 and TRBJ2-7; D remains ambiguous. Trimming removed 0 bases from V and 3 bases from J, with 12 bases in between. CDR1 is SQVTM, CDR2 ANQGSEA, per germline. CDR3 length: 14 amino acids. The CDR3 bases are TGCAGCGTTGAAGATCGGCACCACCTCTACGAGCAGTACTTC. It yields the protein CSVEDRHHLYEQYF.

The rearrangement uses TRBV7-6 and TRBJ2-7; possible D gene TRBD2, 6 bases. Germline CDR1 is SGHVS and CDR2 is FNYEAQ. V lost 5 bases and J 4 bases, leaving 15 bases between the germline ends. The CDR3 covers 14 residues. The chain's CDR3 is CASSPGLISYEQYF. Here the CDR3 DNA reads TGTGCCAGCAGCCCAGGACTAATAAGTTACGAGCAGTACTTC. Supplemented by reference TRBV7-6 and TRBJ2-7, the full variable domain reads GAGVSQSPRYKVTKRGQDVALRCDPISGHVSLYWYRQALGQGPEFLTYFNYEAQQDKSGLPNDRFSAERPEGSISTLTIQRTEQRDSAMYRCASSPGLISYEQYFGPGTRLTVT.

This clonotype occurred many times. The chain joins TRBV6-1 to TRBJ1-1; D remains unclear. The CDR3 is made up of 13 amino acids. V was clipped by 3 bases and J by 0 bases, with 5 bases between them. Germline CDR1 and CDR2: MNHNS and SASEGT. The CDR3 DNA follows: TGTGCCAGCAGTGACCCCCTGAACACTGAAGCTTTCTTT. As protein: CASSDPLNTEAFF.

This clonotype was seen only a few times. The V call is TRBV6-1, the J call TRBJ1-1, with 8 bases aligning to TRBD1. V was clipped by 11 bases and J by 6 bases; unmatched bases: 11. The CDR3 consists of 13 residues. CDR1 MNHNS and CDR2 SASEGT come from the germline V gene. The CDR3, as DNA: TGTGCCGGAAGACAGCAGGGGGCTTCTGAAGCTTTCTTT. Protein sequence: CAGRQQGASEAFF.

This clonotype occurred many times. V is TRBV5-6 and J is TRBJ1-5; D is possibly TRBD1 (5 bases). CDR1 and CDR2 (germline): SGHDT, YYEEEE. The CDR3 covers 15 residues. Trimming shortened V by 3 bases and J by 3 bases, and 13 bases separated the two germline ends. CDR3 coding DNA: TGTGCCAGCAGCTCCAGCCTACAGGACAATCAGCCCCAGCATTTT. This translates into CASSSSLQDNQPQHF. Combining the CDR3 with reference TRBV5-6 and TRBJ1-5 gives the whole variable domain DAGVTQSPTHLIKTRGQQVTLRCSPKSGHDTVSWYQQALGQGPQFIFQYYEEEERQRGNFPDRFSGHQFPNYSSELNVNALLLGDSALYLCASSSSLQDNQPQHFGDGTRLSIL.

In its sample, this clonotype was seen many times. This chain joins TRBV18 and TRBJ2-2; D remains unclear. V was cut by 2 bases and J by 0 bases, with 10 bases left in between. Germline loops: CDR1 KGHSH, CDR2 LQKENI. This CDR3 is built from 16 residues. CDR3 in amino acids: CASSPLEGANTGELFF. The DNA for the CDR3 is TGTGCCAGCTCACCATTGGAAGGAGCGAACACCGGGGAGCTGTTTTTT.

This clonotype was observed a handful of times. The rearrangement links TRBV19 to TRBJ2-7, with 8 bases fitting TRBD1. The germline V gene has CDR1 LNHDA and CDR2 SQIVND (reference sequence). J was trimmed by 1 base and V by 5 bases; bases with no gene match: 7. The CDR3 runs 15 residues. The CDR3 sequence: CASSLGTGHSYEQYF. The CDR3 nucleotides read TGTGCCAGTAGTCTAGGGACAGGTCATTCCTACGAGCAGTACTTC.

The chain employs TRBV2 and TRBJ2-5; D is unresolved. Per the germline V gene, CDR1 is SNHLY and CDR2 is FYNNEI. The CDR3 covers 13 residues. Trimming cost V 2 bases and J 4 bases, with 8 bases left between them. In DNA form, the CDR3 reads TGTGCCAGCAGTGAAAGCGACGGAGAGACCCAGTACTTC. It encodes CASSESDGETQYF.

This clonotype was found many times. The rearrangement joins TRBV20-1 to TRBJ1-1; maybe TRBD1 (6 bases). The V end was cut by 3 bases, the J end by 4 bases, with 6 bases between. CDR3 length equals 11 residues. Germline-derived CDR1 and CDR2 are DFQATT and SNEGSKA (reference sequence). CDR3 DNA: TGCAGTGCTAGCAGGGGCACTGAAGCTTTCTTT. Its protein is CSASRGTEAFF.

About this clonotype: This may be a read error: a much more frequent sequence differs by one nucleotide. V is TRBV28 and J is TRBJ1-2; D is ambiguous. Germline V gives CDR1 MDHEN, CDR2 SYDVKM. The CDR3 is 13 amino acids. The CDR3 here is CGSSFNVNYGYTF. The CDR3 DNA is TGTGGCAGCAGTTTTAACGTCAACTATGGCTACACCTTC.

This clonotype was picked up a small number of times. The chain carries TRBV4-2 and TRBJ2-7, with D maybe TRBD1 (6 bases). Per germline, CDR1 LGHNA and CDR2 YNFKEQ. Trimming stripped 8 bases from V and 5 bases from J, with 16 bases between. The CDR3 length is 13 residues. CDR3 sequence reads: CASGTGTGNEQYF. The DNA for the CDR3 is TGTGCCAGCGGAACAGGGACCGGCAACGAGCAGTACTTC.

With respect to this clonotype: This may come from a read error, since a much larger clone is one base off. DNA for the CDR3: TGTGCCAGCAGTTTGGAGGGGGGGCCCCCAGATACGCGGTATTTT. It encodes CASSLEGGPPDTRYF. The V and J genes are TRBV27 and TRBJ2-3; D is perhaps TRBD2 (7 bases). From germline, CDR1 is MNHEY and CDR2 SMNVEV (reference sequence). The CDR3 runs to 15 residues.

The chain uses TRBV27 and TRBJ2-4; perhaps TRBD2 as D (5 bases). The ends were cut back, 5 bases at V and 11 bases at J, with 19 bases in the middle. Germline CDR1 reads MNHEY; CDR2 reads SMNVEV (reference sequence). There are 14 residues in the CDR3. The CDR3 DNA is TGTGCCAGCAGTCCCACCCCCCCCGGGGTAGTTCAGTACTTC. Its translation is CASSPTPPGVVQYF.

On this clonotype: This is likely a read error, given that the CDR3 carries no conserved phenylalanine or tryptophan at its end. The V call is TRBV30, the J call TRBJ2-3; D gene unclear. V was pared by 0 bases and J by 2 bases, with 6 bases between. This CDR3 region has 13 residues. Germline loops: CDR1 GTSNPN, CDR2 SVGIG (reference sequence). DNA for the CDR3: TGTGCCTGGAGTGTCGGGTACACAGATACGCAGTATCTT. Amino acid sequence: CAWSVGYTDTQYL.

The chain is built from TRBV7-3 and TRBJ2-1; TRBD2 agrees at 7 bases. The CDR3 runs 12 residues. Germline values: CDR1 SGHTA, CDR2 FQGTGA. J gave up 12 bases and V 1 base, and 3 bases lay outside the gene matches. The CDR3 region has the DNA TGTGCCAGCAGCTTAAGAAGCGGGGTGCAGTTCTTC. This gives the protein CASSLRSGVQFF.

As to this clonotype: This could be a read error, since a much larger clone is one nucleotide away. This chain connects TRBV27 to TRBJ2-7, with 7 bases aligning to TRBD2. CDR1 is MNHEY, CDR2 SMNVEV, per germline (reference sequence). CDR3 length: 14 amino acids. J lost 6 bases, V lost 4 bases, and 9 bases had no gene match. CDR3 DNA sequence: TGTGCCAGCAGTTCCCCGGGGGGTTGGGGCGAGCAGTACTTC. Amino acid sequence: CASSSPGGWGEQYF.